These T cell receptor beta chains were read from a single sample in a study of blood T cell repertoires in COVID-19. Clones were sequenced by immunoSEQ multiplex PCR, and TCRdb holds only the in-frame ones, with some missing. This sample yields roughly 200,000 clones, of which around 84% are seen a single time; under 20% belongs to the top ten. Input material: PBMCs or T cells enriched from blood (not recorded which). The source is a man aged 40-49 years who had recovered from COVID-19. The CDR3 runs from the conserved cysteine through the conserved F or W. A D gene is named only where the DNA matches it firmly. A clone size is listed for some rows: how often the clone was seen (once, few, many), or a class if it is expanded.

>13|TRBJ1-1|TRBV3-1/TRBV3-2|-|-
TGTGCCAGCAGCCAAACGGTAGTATACGAAGCTTTCTTT
CASSQTVVYEAFF
>17|TRBJ2-7|TRBV6-6|TRBD1|-
TGTGCCAGCAGTCGCAATCCCCCCGGGACAGGGGCCTACGAGCAGTACTTC
CASSRNPPGTGAYEQYF
>15|TRBJ1-4|TRBV7-9|TRBD1|-
TGTGCCAGCAGCTCCAGACAGGGGAATAATGAAAAACTGTTTTTT
CASSSRQGNNEKLFF
>16|TRBJ1-5|TRBV6-6|TRBD1|-
TGTGCCAGCAGTCGGTCCGGGACAGCAGACAATCAGCCCCAGCATTTT
CASSRSGTADNQPQHF
>17|TRBJ2-1|TRBV4-1|TRBD2|-
TGCGCCAGCAGCCAAACCGGGACTAGCGGGAGGTACAATGAGCAGTTCTTC
CASSQTGTSGRYNEQFF
>14|TRBJ1-5|TRBV18|TRBD1|-
TGTGCCAGCTCACGGACAGGGGCTGAGCAGCCCCAGCATTTT
CASSRTGAEQPQHF
>15|TRBJ2-5|TRBV3-1/TRBV3-2|-|-
TGTGCCAGCAGCCAAGAATCTGCTAGCGAGGAGACCCAGTACTTC
CASSQESASEETQYF
>16|TRBJ2-1|TRBV6-5|TRBD1|-
TGTGCCAGCAGTTACACAGGGGGCCAAATATACAATGAGCAGTTCTTC
CASSYTGGQIYNEQFF
>13|TRBJ2-7|TRBV14|-|-
TGTGCCAGCAGCAAAGGTCAAACCTACGAGCAGTACTTC
CASSKGQTYEQYF
>14|TRBJ1-2|TRBV19|-|-
TGTGCCAGTAGTATAGAGAGAGGAATATATGGCTACACCTTC
CASSIERGIYGYTF
>11|TRBJ2-7|TRBV20-1|TRBD1|-
TGCAGTGCTAGAACAGGGGGCGTTGAGTACTTC
CSARTGGVEYF
>16|TRBJ2-1|TRBV7-2|TRBD2|-
TGTGCCAGCAGCCCTACACTAGCGGGAGGGCTCAATGAGCAGTTCTTC
CASSPTLAGGLNEQFF
>14|TRBJ2-7|TRBV14|-|-
TGTGCCAGCAGCCAGCAGACAGGCTACTACGAGCAGTACTTC
CASSQQTGYYEQYF
>16|TRBJ2-2|TRBV13|TRBD2|-
TGTGCCAGCAGCCCAGCGGGACTAGCGGGAGCCGGGGAGCTGTTTTTT
CASSPAGLAGAGELFF
>13|TRBJ2-4|TRBV2|TRBD1|-
TGTGCCAGCGGGACAGGGAACAAAAACATTCAGTACTTC
CASGTGNKNIQYF
>15|TRBJ2-7|TRBV7-2|-|-
TGTGCCAGCAGCCGTAGGGACACAAAGGGCCACGAGCAGTACTTC
CASSRRDTKGHEQYF
>11|TRBJ1-2|TRBV12-3/TRBV12-4|-|-
TGTGCCAGCAGTCCGGAGACTGGCTACACCTTC
CASSPETGYTF
>15|TRBJ2-7|TRBV27|-|few
TGTGCCAGCAGTTTTGTTGCGGCGATTGCCTACGAGCAGTACTTC
CASSFVAAIAYEQYF
>12|TRBJ2-7|TRBV19|-|-
TGTGCCAGTACGGACGGGATCTACGAGCAGTACTTC
CASTDGIYEQYF
>16|TRBJ2-3|TRBV7-2|-|-
TGTGCCAGCAGCTTAGCGACACGAGGGCTCACAGATACGCAGTATTTT
CASSLATRGLTDTQYF
>17|TRBJ2-2|TRBV19|TRBD1|-
TGTGCCAGTAGGAGAGACGGGACAGGGTTATCCCCCGGGGAGCTGTTTTTT
CASRRDGTGLSPGELFF
>13|TRBJ2-7|TRBV7-9|-|-
TGTGCCAGCAGCTTAGGGACACCGGACGAGCAGTACTTC
CASSLGTPDEQYF